This entry describes one TCR beta chain. The data belong to a study of Ad26.COV2.S vaccination and SARS-CoV-2 variants. In the study overall: Intramuscularly, Ad26.COV2.S was given either once or twice, 56 days apart.

Sequencing used immunoSEQ multiplex PCR; TCRdb keeps in-frame clones, though not all of them. The sample records 250,000 or so clones, roughly 89% being singletons. Treatment defined: 15 to 20 received Ad26.COV2.S at low or high dose, single or two shots; about 5 received placebo; per-sample allocation not given. Sampling took place 63 days after the first vaccine or placebo injection. This CDR3 has 14 residues. Unmatched junction bases numbered 7, after V lost 7 bases and J lost 2 bases. Germline V lookup: CDR1 MNHEY, CDR2 SVGAGI. The sequence was obtained from a person between 18 and 59 years old who received the Ad26.COV2.S COVID-19 vaccine or a placebo. The material was peripheral blood, obtained in a trial of Ad26.COV2.S vaccine versus placebo. The chain couples TRBV6-5 to TRBJ1-1; TRBD1 matches at 7 bases. The CDR3 nucleotides are TGTGCCAGCACGAGGGGGCGGACAAACACTGAAGCTTTCTTT. Amino acids: CASTRGRTNTEAFF.